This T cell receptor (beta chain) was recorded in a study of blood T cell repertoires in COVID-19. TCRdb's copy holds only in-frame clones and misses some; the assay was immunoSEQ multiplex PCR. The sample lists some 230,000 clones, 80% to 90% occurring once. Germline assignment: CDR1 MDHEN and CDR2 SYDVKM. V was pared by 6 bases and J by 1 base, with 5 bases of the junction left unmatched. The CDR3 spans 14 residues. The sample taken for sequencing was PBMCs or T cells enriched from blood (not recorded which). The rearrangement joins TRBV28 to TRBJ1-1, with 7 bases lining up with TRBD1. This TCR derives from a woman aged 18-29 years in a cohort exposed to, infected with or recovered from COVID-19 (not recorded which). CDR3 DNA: TGTGCCAGCAGCTACGGACAGGAGAACACTGAAGCTTTCTTT. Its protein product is CASSYGQENTEAFF.